These T cell receptor beta chains were read from a single sample in a study of blood T cell repertoires in COVID-19. Generated by immunoSEQ multiplex PCR, the TCRdb table keeps only in-frame clones and is missing some. Found here are about 250,000 clones, about 86% of them singletons; the top ten hold just over 8.5%. The sample comprised peripheral blood. These receptors were collected from a man aged 35-49 years with active or convalescent COVID-19. Each CDR3 is given with its conserved first and last residue. The order of the fields is D gene, V gene, CDR3 length, clone size, J gene, CDR3 protein, CDR3 DNA. The D gene is left open where the match is weak. Part of the rows lack a size; the others show once, few, many or a class for expanded clones.

-	TRBV7-6	16	-	TRBJ2-5	CASSLTDRAAMRTQYF	TGTGCCAGCAGCCTTACGGACCGAGCGGCGATGAGGACCCAGTACTTC
TRBD1	TRBV6-4	17	-	TRBJ2-6	CASSAQTGTSGANVLTF	TGTGCCAGCAGTGCACAGACAGGGACGAGTGGGGCCAACGTCCTGACTTTC
-	TRBV12-5	19	-	TRBJ1-2	CASGLPGRGLTQGNYGYTF	TGTGCTAGTGGTTTGCCCGGCCGCGGCCTCACACAGGGAAACTATGGCTACACCTTC
-	TRBV30	14	-	TRBJ2-5	CAWSLENNQETQYF	TGTGCCTGGAGTTTAGAAAATAACCAAGAGACCCAGTACTTC
-	TRBV5-5	15	once	TRBJ1-5	CASSQTTQVNQPQHF	TGTGCCAGCAGCCAAACGACACAGGTAAATCAGCCCCAGCATTTT
TRBD2	TRBV30	15	-	TRBJ2-2	CAWSGLAGNTGELFF	TGTGCCTGGTCCGGACTAGCGGGGAACACCGGGGAGCTGTTTTTT
-	TRBV3-1/TRBV3-2	15	-	TRBJ1-1	CASSQDLGSITEAFF	TGTGCCAGCAGCCAAGATCTGGGCTCTATCACTGAAGCTTTCTTT
-	TRBV5-1	15	-	TRBJ1-2	CASSLDQTGTYGYTF	TGCGCCAGCAGCTTGGATCAAACAGGCACATATGGCTACACCTTC
TRBD2	TRBV11-2	15	-	TRBJ2-1	CASSRGRGSYNEQFF	TGTGCCAGCAGCAGAGGGAGGGGCTCCTACAATGAGCAGTTCTTC
TRBD2	TRBV7-3	17	-	TRBJ2-5	CASSPDPGTSGVETQYF	TGTGCCAGCAGCCCAGACCCCGGGACTAGCGGGGTGGAGACCCAGTACTTC
-	TRBV9	15	-	TRBJ1-5	CASSVDPSSNQPQHF	TGTGCCAGCAGCGTAGATCCGAGTAGCAATCAGCCCCAGCATTTT
-	TRBV19	14	-	TRBJ1-6	CASSILARGSPLHF	TGTGCCAGTAGTATCCTGGCCCGGGGTTCACCCCTCCACTTT
TRBD1	TRBV2	21	-	TRBJ1-5	CASSESFFGVGQGESNQPQHF	TGTGCCAGCAGTGAGTCTTTTTTTGGGGTTGGACAGGGGGAAAGCAATCAGCCCCAGCATTTT
-	TRBV5-1	13	-	TRBJ2-7	CASSPIMSREQYF	TGCGCCAGCAGCCCAATTATGTCTCGGGAGCAGTACTTC
-	TRBV20-1	15	-	TRBJ1-1	CSASSVELTNTEAFF	TGCAGTGCTAGTTCCGTCGAGCTTACCAACACTGAAGCTTTCTTT
TRBD2	TRBV7-8	17	-	TRBJ2-1	CASSLARTSGPRDEQFF	TGTGCCAGCAGCTTAGCGAGGACTAGCGGGCCCCGGGATGAGCAGTTCTTC
TRBD1	TRBV29-1	14	-	TRBJ1-1	CSGWDRRMNTEAFF	TGCAGCGGGTGGGACAGGAGAATGAACACTGAAGCTTTCTTT
-	TRBV19	12	few	TRBJ1-6	CASSMQNSPLHF	TGTGCCAGTAGTATGCAGAATTCACCCCTCCACTTT
-	TRBV25-1	16	-	TRBJ1-2	CASSEFGSELGYGYTF	TGTGCCAGCAGTGAATTTGGGTCGGAGTTGGGCTATGGCTACACCTTC